This TCR beta chain appears in the sequencing data of a study of OX40 agonist ivuxolimab in advanced cancers. Only in-frame clones appear in the TCRdb table, and some are missing; sequencing was by immunoSEQ multiplex PCR. Among tens of thousands of clones listed, approximately 86% were seen once. Germline assignment: CDR1 MNHEY and CDR2 SMNVEV (reference sequence). Unmatched junction bases numbered 4, after V lost 6 bases and J lost 0 bases. There are 14 residues in the CDR3. Details on this clone: The target antigen is unknown.

Broader study findings: Both blood CD4+ and CD8+ T cells showed clonal growth by week 6 at 0.1 to 3.0 mg/kg.

V is TRBV27 and J is TRBJ2-5; TRBD1 aligns across 7 bases. The source material was CD4+ or CD8+ T cells sorted from blood, sampled in a trial of the OX40 agonist ivuxolimab. The sequence was obtained from an adult with an advanced solid tumor such as melanoma, head and neck, liver or kidney cancer. The CDR3 coding sequence is TGTGCCAGCAGGGGGACAGATCACCAAGAGACCCAGTACTTC. The encoded protein is CASRGTDHQETQYF.